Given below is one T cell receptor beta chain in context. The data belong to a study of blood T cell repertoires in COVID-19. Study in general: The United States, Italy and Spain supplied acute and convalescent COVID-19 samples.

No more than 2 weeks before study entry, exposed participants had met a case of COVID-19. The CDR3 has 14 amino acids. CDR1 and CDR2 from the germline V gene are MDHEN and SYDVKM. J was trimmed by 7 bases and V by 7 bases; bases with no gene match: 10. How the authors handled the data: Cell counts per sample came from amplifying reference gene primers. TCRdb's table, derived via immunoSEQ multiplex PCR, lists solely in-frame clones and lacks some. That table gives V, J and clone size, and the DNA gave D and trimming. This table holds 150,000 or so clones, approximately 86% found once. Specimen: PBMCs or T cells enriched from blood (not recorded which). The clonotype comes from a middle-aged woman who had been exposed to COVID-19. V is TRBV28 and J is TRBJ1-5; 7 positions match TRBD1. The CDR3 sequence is CASIGGGAVQPQHF. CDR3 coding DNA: TGTGCCAGCATTGGAGGGGGCGCGGTCCAGCCCCAGCATTTT.